This T cell receptor (beta chain) was identified in a study of T cells in localized non-small cell lung cancer. Study-wide findings and caveats: Uninvolved adjacent lung had the highest recorded T cell clonality, with tumor below it.

TCRdb's copy holds only in-frame clones and misses some; the assay was immunoSEQ multiplex PCR. The profile shows 39,000 or so clones, 83% of them singletons. The germline V gene encodes CDR1 GTSNPN and CDR2 SVGIG (reference sequence). This CDR3 region has 13 residues. Trimming removed 2 bases at V and 4 bases at J, with 9 bases between. This clone was observed a handful of times. Its antigen remains unidentified. The material was PBMCs, obtained before any cancer treatment. The chain combines TRBV30 with TRBJ1-5; D may be TRBD1 (5 bases). The receptor's source is a man aged 35 to 70 with stage II lung adenocarcinoma. In nucleotides, the CDR3 is TGTGCCTGGAGTCTCAGGGAGAATCAGCCCCAGCATTTT. It yields the protein CAWSLRENQPQHF.